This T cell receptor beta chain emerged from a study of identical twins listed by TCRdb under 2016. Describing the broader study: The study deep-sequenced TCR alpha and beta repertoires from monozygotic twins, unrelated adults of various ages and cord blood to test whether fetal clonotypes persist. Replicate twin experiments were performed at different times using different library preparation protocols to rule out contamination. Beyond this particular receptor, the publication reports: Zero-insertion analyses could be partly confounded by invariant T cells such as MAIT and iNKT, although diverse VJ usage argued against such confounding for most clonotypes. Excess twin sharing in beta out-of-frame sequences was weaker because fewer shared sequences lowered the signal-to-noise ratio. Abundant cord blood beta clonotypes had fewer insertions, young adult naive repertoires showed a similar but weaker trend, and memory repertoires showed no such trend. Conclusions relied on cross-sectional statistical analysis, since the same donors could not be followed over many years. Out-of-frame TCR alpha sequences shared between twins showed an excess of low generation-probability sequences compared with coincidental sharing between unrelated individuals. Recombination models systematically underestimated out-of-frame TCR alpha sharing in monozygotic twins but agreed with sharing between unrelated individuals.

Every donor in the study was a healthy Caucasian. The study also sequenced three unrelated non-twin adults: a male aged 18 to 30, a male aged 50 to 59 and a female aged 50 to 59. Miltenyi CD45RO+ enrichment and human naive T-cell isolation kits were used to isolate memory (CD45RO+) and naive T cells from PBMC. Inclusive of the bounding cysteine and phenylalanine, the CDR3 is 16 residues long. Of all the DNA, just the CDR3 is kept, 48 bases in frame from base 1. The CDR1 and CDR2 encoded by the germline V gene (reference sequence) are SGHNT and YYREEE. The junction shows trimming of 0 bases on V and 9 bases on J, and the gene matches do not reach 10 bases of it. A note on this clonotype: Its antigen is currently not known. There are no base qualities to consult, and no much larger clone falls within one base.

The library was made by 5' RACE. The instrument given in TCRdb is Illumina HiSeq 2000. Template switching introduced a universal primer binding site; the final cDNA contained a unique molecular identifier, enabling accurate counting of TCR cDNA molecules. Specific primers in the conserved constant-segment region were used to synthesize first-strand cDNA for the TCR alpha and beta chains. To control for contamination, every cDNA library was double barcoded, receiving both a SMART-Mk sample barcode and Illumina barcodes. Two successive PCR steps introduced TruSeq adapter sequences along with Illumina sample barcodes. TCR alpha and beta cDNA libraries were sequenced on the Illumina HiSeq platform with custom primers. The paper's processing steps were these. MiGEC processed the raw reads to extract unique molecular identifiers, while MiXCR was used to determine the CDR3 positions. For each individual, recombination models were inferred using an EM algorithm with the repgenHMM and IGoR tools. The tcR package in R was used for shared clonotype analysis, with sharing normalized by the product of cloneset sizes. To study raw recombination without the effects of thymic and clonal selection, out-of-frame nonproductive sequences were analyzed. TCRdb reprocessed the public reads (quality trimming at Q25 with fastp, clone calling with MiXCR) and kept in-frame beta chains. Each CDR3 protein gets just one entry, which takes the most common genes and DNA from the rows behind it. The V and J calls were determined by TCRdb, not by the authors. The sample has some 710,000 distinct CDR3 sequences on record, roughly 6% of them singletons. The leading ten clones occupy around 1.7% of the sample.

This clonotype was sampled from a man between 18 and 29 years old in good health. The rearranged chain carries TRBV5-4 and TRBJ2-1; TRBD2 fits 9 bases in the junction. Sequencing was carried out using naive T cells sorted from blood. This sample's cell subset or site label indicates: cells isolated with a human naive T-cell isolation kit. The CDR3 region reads CASSLERGRDPIEQFF. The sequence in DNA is TGTGCCAGCAGCTTGGAGCGCGGGAGGGATCCGATTGAGCAGTTCTTC.